Following are 8 T cell receptor beta chains from one sample sequenced in a study of Graves' ophthalmopathy and Graves' hyperthyroidism (dated by TCRdb to between 2017 and 2018). Sequencing instrument: Illumina HiSeq 2000. For repertoire sequencing, TCR beta CDR3 regions were amplified from RNA transcripts. HTBI primers and the Qiagen OneStep RT-PCR kit were used in a first-round RT-PCR, which was followed by a second-round multiplex PCR, size selection and purification. Starting from the raw public reads, TCRdb applied fastp trimming at Q25, assembled clones with MiXCR and retained in-frame beta chains. Here each entry gathers all rows of one CDR3 protein and keeps the most common genes and DNA. This sample lists over 650,000 distinct CDR3 sequences; 35% to 50% were detected once. The ten largest clones represent roughly 3% of the sample. The sequenced sample was peripheral blood. These receptors originate from an adult man with Graves' ophthalmopathy.

The rearrangement uses TRBV7-9 and TRBJ1-2, with 9 bases matching TRBD1. The CDR3 consists of 14 residues. Germline CDR1 reads SEHNR; CDR2 reads FQNEAQ (reference sequence). V gave up 6 bases and J gave up 4 bases; unmatched junction bases: 6. The DNA of the CDR3 is TGTGCCAGCAGTTACCGGGACAGGGTCTATGGCTACACCTTC. Translating gives CASSYRDRVYGYTF.

For this clonotype: At one of its ends the junction is not consistent with the germline gene, which may arise from a read error. The chain combines TRBV10-3 with TRBJ2-7; 9 bases match TRBD1. The CDR3 has 14 amino acids. Per germline, CDR1 ENHRY and CDR2 SYGVKD. The CDR3 nucleotides read TGTGCCAGCAGTGTCGTGGACAGGGGATACGAGCAGTACTTC. Amino acid sequence: CASSVVDRGYEQYF.

In the case of this clonotype: Relative to the germline gene, one junction end is altered; a read error may explain this. This chain connects TRBV29-1 to TRBJ2-2; D is tentatively TRBD1 or TRBD2 (6 bases each). Germline V gives CDR1 SQVTM, CDR2 ANQGSEA. This CDR3 contains 13 residues. The CDR3 sequence: CSVDRGRTGELSW. DNA of the CDR3: TGCAGCGTTGACCGGGGGCGCACCGGGGAGCTGTCTTGG.

This clonotype was seen more than once but under ten times. CDR3 in DNA: TGTGCCAGCCGACGGGACAGGGGACTTGTGGGGGAGCAGTACTTC. Residues: CASRRDRGLVGEQYF. The rearrangement links TRBV6-6 to TRBJ2-7, with 10 bases identical to TRBD1. CDR3 length: 15 amino acids. V shed 8 bases and J 7 bases; nucleotides not matched to a gene: 14. Per the germline V gene, CDR1 is MNHNY and CDR2 is SVGAGI (reference sequence).

The chain couples TRBV29-1 to TRBJ1-1; 10 positions agree with TRBD1. The CDR3 sequence is 15 residues long. Germline V lookup: CDR1 SQVTM, CDR2 ANQGSEA. Germline trimming cut 0 bases from V and 5 bases from J; bases unmatched to any gene: 6. The CDR3 protein is CSVEENGTGDTEAFF. The CDR3 nucleotides are TGCAGCGTTGAAGAAAACGGGACAGGGGATACTGAAGCTTTCTTT.

This clonotype was seen many times. The rearrangement joins TRBV7-8 to TRBJ2-2; tentative D call: TRBD1 (6 bases). This CDR3 comprises 15 residues. V was cut by 1 base and J by 4 bases, with 10 bases left in between. The germline V gene has CDR1 SGHVS and CDR2 FQNEAQ. This CDR3 is CASSLDRAITGELFF. The CDR3, as DNA: TGTGCCAGCAGCTTAGACAGGGCGATCACCGGGGAGCTGTTTTTT.

The CDR3 DNA follows: TGTGCCAGCGTCGGGACACTCTATAATTCACCCCTCCACTTT. Amino acids: CASVGTLYNSPLHF. V gene TRBV2 combines with J gene TRBJ1-6, with D tentatively TRBD1 (6 bases). The CDR3 is made up of 14 amino acids. Germline CDR1 and CDR2: SNHLY and FYNNEI. The ends were cut back, 8 bases at V and 3 bases at J, with 11 bases in the middle. The whole variable domain, remainder taken from reference TRBV2 and TRBJ1-6, is EPEVTQTPSHQVTQMGQEVILRCVPISNHLYFYWYRQILGQKVEFLVSFYNNEISEKSEIFDDQFSVERPDGSNFTLKIRSTKLEDSAMYFCASVGTLYNSPLHFGNGTRLTVT.

This clonotype has at least ten counts. The chain joins TRBV5-1 to TRBJ2-7; no clear D. The V gene lost 7 bases and the J gene lost 3 bases, with 14 bases spanning the gap. Germline V CDR1 and CDR2: SGHRS, YFSETQ. The length of the CDR3 is 13 residues. The CDR3 nucleotides are TGCGCCAGCGGGATCGGGCTGGGCTACGAGCAGTACTTC. Translating it yields CASGIGLGYEQYF.